A selection of T cell receptor beta chains follows, all from one sample in a study of blood T cell repertoires in COVID-19. Using immunoSEQ multiplex PCR, the repertoire was profiled, and TCRdb retains in-frame clones only, with some absent. The data contain around 150,000 clones, around 87% of them singletons. The sample taken for sequencing was peripheral blood. Every receptor here comes from a man between 50 and 59 years old with active COVID-19. Each CDR3 is given with its conserved first and last residue. The D gene is left open where the match is weak. Some rows mark clone size as missing; the rest say once, few, many or name a class of expanded clone.

NA	TRBV15	NA	TRBJ1-5	TGTGCCACCAGCAGTTGGGACAACACCAATCAGCCCCAGCATTTT	CATSSWDNTNQPQHF
TRBD1	TRBV12-3/TRBV12-4	NA	TRBJ1-4	TGTGCCAGCAGAAAACAGGGGGGAAAACTGTTTTTT	CASRKQGGKLFF
NA	TRBV6-5	NA	TRBJ1-3	TGTGCCAGCAGTTCCCTAGGACTGGGTAAAACATATTTT	CASSSLGLGKTYF
NA	TRBV18	NA	TRBJ1-4	TGTGCCAGCTCACCACCGGGGGCGCGGGAAAAACTGTTTTTT	CASSPPGAREKLFF
NA	TRBV6-6	NA	TRBJ1-4	TGTGCCAGCAGTTACTCGAAGCAGGGAAGTGAAAAACTGTTTTTT	CASSYSKQGSEKLFF
NA	TRBV7-6	NA	TRBJ1-3	TGTGCCAGCAGCGCTAGACTGACAGGAAAGGAAAACACCATATATTTT	CASSARLTGKENTIYF
TRBD2	TRBV6-5	NA	TRBJ2-5	TGTGCCAGCACAGAAGGTAGCGGGACAGAGACCCAGTACTTC	CASTEGSGTETQYF
NA	TRBV5-8	NA	TRBJ1-6	TGTGCCACTAACAGGGATTCGGGATCACCCCTCCACTTT	CATNRDSGSPLHF
NA	TRBV2	NA	TRBJ1-5	TGTGCCAGCAGTGCCAGGGGCGGCAATCAGCCCCAGCATTTT	CASSARGGNQPQHF
NA	TRBV30	NA	TRBJ1-2	TGTGCCTGGAGATTTAGTCTCGGGATATATGGCTACACCTTC	CAWRFSLGIYGYTF
TRBD1	TRBV2	NA	TRBJ1-5	TGTGCCAGCAGGGAGACAGGGGGCAATCAGCCCCAGCATTTT	CASRETGGNQPQHF
TRBD1	TRBV28	NA	TRBJ1-2	TGTGCCAGCAGTTCCGACAGGGCTCATGGCTACACCTTC	CASSSDRAHGYTF
TRBD2	TRBV7-2	NA	TRBJ2-3	TGTGCCTCGGGGAGGGTTCGCACAGATACGCAGTATTTT	CASGRVRTDTQYF
TRBD2	TRBV7-8	NA	TRBJ2-7	TGTGCCAGCAGCTTAACCCTATGGGGAGGGGCTCACGAGCAGTACTTC	CASSLTLWGGAHEQYF
NA	TRBV30	few	TRBJ2-1	TGTGCCTGGAGTGGTCAGCCGGGCGGGGAGCAGTTCTTC	CAWSGQPGGEQFF
TRBD1	TRBV6-2/TRBV6-3	NA	TRBJ1-1	TGTGCCAGCAGCAGACAGGGCCGTGAAGCTTTCTTT	CASSRQGREAFF
NA	TRBV9	NA	TRBJ1-5	TGTGCCAGCAGCGTAGGTGCCACAGATAGCAATCAGCCCCAGCATTTT	CASSVGATDSNQPQHF
NA	TRBV3-1/TRBV3-2	NA	TRBJ2-7	TGTGCCAGCAGCCCCTCGCACAGGAAAAACGAGCAGTACTTC	CASSPSHRKNEQYF
NA	TRBV5-1	NA	TRBJ2-2	TGCGCCAGCAGCTACCTTTCGGGGGGCAACACCGGGGAGCTGTTTTTT	CASSYLSGGNTGELFF
NA	TRBV30	NA	TRBJ1-2	TGTGCCTGGAGGGCCTCCTATGGCTACACCTTC	CAWRASYGYTF
NA	TRBV3-1/TRBV3-2	NA	TRBJ1-2	TGTGCCAGCAGCCCGCGGGAGCGATCCGACTATGGCTACACCTTC	CASSPRERSDYGYTF
NA	TRBV12-3/TRBV12-4	NA	TRBJ1-5	TGTGCCAGCAGTTTAGCAGGGGGACAGCCCCAGCATTTT	CASSLAGGQPQHF
TRBD1	TRBV11-2	NA	TRBJ2-3	TGTGCCAGCAACCGACAGGGTAAGGGGTCGGCAGATACGCAGTATTTT	CASNRQGKGSADTQYF
TRBD1	TRBV2	NA	TRBJ2-7	TGTGCCAGCAGAGGGACAGGGGTTTTAGGCATTGGCACCTACGAGCAGTACTTC	CASRGTGVLGIGTYEQYF
TRBD1	TRBV5-5	NA	TRBJ2-1	TGTGCCAGCAGCTTTGGGACAGGGGAGCAGTTCTTC	CASSFGTGEQFF
NA	TRBV5-4	few	TRBJ1-2	TGTGCCAGCAGCTTGCCACAGGGTGAATTTTACACCTTC	CASSLPQGEFYTF
NA	TRBV9	NA	TRBJ2-5	TGTGCCAGCAACGTAGGGAATAGCGGCGACCAAGAGACCCAGTACTTC	CASNVGNSGDQETQYF